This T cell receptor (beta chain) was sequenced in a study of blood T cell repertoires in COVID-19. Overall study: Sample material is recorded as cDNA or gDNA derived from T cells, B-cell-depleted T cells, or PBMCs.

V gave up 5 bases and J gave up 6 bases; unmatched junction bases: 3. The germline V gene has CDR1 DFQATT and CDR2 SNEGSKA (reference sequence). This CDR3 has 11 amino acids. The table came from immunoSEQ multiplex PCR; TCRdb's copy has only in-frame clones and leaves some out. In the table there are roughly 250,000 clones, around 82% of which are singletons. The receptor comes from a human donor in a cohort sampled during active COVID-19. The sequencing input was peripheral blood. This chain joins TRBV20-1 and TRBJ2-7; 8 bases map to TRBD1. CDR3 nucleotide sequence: TGCAGTGCTCACAGGGGGTCCGAGCAGTACTTC. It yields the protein CSAHRGSEQYF.